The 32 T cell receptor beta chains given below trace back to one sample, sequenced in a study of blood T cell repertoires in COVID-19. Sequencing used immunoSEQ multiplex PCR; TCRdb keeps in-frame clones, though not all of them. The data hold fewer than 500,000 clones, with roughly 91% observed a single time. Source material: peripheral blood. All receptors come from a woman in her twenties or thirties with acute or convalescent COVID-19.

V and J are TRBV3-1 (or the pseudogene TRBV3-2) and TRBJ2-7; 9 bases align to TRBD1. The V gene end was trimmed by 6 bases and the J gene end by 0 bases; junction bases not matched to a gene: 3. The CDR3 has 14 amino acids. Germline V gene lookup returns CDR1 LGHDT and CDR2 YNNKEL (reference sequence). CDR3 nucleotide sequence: TGTGCCAGCAGTCTGGGACAGGGCTCCTACGAGCAGTACTTC. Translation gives CASSLGQGSYEQYF.

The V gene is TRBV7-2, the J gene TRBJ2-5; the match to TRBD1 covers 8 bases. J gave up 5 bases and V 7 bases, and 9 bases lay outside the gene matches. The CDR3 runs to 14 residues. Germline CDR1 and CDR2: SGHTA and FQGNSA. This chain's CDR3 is CASNPGGAGETQYF. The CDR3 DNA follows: TGTGCCAGCAACCCAGGGGGCGCTGGGGAGACCCAGTACTTC. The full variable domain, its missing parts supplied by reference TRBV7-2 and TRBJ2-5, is GAGVSQSPSNKVTEKGKDVELRCDPISGHTALYWYRQSLGQGLEFLIYFQGNSAPDKSGLPSDRFSAERTGGSVSTLTIQRTQQEDSAVYLCASNPGGAGETQYFGPGTRLLVL.

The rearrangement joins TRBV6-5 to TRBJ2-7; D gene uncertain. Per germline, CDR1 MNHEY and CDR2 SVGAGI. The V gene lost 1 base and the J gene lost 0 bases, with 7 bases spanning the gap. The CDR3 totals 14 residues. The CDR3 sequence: CASSYLPGSYEQYF. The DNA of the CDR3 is TGTGCCAGCAGTTACTTGCCGGGCTCCTACGAGCAGTACTTC.

The CDR3 nucleotides are TGCAGCGGGGGGGCTGATACGCAGTATTTT. Translation gives CSGGADTQYF. The V call is TRBV29-1, the J call TRBJ2-3; D tentatively fits TRBD1 or TRBD2 (6 bases each). Germline loops: CDR1 SQVTM, CDR2 ANQGSEA. CDR3 length equals 10 residues. V was trimmed by 7 bases and J by 6 bases, leaving 8 bases between them.

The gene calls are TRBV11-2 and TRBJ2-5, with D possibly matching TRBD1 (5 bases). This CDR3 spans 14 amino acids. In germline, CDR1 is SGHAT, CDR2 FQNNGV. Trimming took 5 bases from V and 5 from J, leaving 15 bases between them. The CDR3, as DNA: TGTGCCAGCAGCCCCGACCCAGGGCATGAGACCCAGTACTTC. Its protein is CASSPDPGHETQYF.

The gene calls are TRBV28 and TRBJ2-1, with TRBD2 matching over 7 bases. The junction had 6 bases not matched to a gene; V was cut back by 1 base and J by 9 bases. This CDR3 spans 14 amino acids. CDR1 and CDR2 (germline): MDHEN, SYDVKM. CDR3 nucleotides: TGTGCCAGCAGTTTATTCTACGGGGAGGGTGAGCAGTTCTTC. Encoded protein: CASSLFYGEGEQFF.

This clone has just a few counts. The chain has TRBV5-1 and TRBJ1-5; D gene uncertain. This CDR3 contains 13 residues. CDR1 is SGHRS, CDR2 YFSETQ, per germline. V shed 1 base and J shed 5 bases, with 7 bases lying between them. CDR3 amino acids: CASSLNSDQPQHF. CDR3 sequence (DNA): TGCGCCAGCAGCTTGAACTCCGATCAGCCCCAGCATTTT.

The CDR3 DNA reads TGTGCCAGCAGTCGGACCGTCCAGGGAGGGGAGCAGTTCTTC. Translating gives CASSRTVQGGEQFF. The chain is built from TRBV27 and TRBJ2-1; 7 positions match TRBD2. The ends lost 5 bases at V and 10 bases at J; junction bases unmatched: 11. CDR1 MNHEY and CDR2 SMNVEV come from the germline V gene (reference sequence). This CDR3 contains 14 residues.

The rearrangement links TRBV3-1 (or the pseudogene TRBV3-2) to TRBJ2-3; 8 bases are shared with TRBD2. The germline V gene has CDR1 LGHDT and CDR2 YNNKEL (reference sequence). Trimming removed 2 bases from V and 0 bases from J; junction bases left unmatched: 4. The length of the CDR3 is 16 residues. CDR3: CASSQNAGGSTDTQYF. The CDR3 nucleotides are TGTGCCAGCAGCCAAAATGCGGGGGGTAGCACAGATACGCAGTATTTT.

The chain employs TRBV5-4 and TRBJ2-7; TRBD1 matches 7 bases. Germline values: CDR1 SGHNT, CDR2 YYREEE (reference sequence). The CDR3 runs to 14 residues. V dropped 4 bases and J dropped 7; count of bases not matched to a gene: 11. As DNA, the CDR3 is TGTGCCAGCAGCACCGAAGAGGGGGCTCGGGAGCAGTACTTC. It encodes CASSTEEGAREQYF.

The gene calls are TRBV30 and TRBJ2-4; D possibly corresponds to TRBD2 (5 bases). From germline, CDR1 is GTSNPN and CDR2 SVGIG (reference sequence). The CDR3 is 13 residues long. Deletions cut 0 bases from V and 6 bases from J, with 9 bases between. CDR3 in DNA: TGTGCCTGGAGTGTACAAGGAGGAAACATTCAGTACTTC. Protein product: CAWSVQGGNIQYF. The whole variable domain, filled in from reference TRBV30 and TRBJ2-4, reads SQTIHQWPATLVQPVGSPLSLECTVEGTSNPNLYWYRQAAGRGLQLLFYSVGIGQISSEVPQNLSASRPQDRQFILSSKKLLLSDSGFYLCAWSVQGGNIQYFGAGTRLSVL.

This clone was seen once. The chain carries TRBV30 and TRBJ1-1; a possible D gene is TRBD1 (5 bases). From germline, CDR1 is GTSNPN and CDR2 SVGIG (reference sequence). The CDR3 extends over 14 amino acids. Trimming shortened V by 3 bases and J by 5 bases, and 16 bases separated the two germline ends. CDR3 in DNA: TGTGCCTGGAGCTGGGACTCAAGAGGTACTGAAGCTTTCTTT. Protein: CAWSWDSRGTEAFF.

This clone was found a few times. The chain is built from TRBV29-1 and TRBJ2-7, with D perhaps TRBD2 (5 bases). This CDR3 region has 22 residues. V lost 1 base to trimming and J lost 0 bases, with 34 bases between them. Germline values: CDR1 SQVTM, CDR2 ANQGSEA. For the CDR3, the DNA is TGCAGCGTTGAAGTTAGGGCACTGCGGCGGAGGTTGGGGTTGTCGAGCTCCTACGAGCAGTACTTC. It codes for CSVEVRALRRRLGLSSSYEQYF.

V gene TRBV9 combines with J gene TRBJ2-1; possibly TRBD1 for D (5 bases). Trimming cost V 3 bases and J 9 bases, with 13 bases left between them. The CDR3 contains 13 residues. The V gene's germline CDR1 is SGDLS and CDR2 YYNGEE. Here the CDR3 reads CASSGGRTIEQFF. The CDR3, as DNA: TGTGCCAGCAGCGGGGGCAGAACGATTGAGCAGTTCTTC. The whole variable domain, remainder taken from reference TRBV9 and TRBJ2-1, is DSGVTQTPKHLITATGQRVTLRCSPRSGDLSVYWYQQSLDQGLQFLIQYYNGEERAKGNILERFSAQQFPDLHSELNLSSLELGDSALYFCASSGGRTIEQFFGPGTRLTVL.

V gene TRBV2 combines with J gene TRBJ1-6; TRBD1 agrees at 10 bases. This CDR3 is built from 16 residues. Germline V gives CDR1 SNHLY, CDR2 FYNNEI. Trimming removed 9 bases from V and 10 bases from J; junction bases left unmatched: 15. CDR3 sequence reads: CASGQGVPRMGSPLHF. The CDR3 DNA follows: TGTGCCAGTGGACAGGGGGTCCCCCGGATGGGATCACCCCTCCACTTT.

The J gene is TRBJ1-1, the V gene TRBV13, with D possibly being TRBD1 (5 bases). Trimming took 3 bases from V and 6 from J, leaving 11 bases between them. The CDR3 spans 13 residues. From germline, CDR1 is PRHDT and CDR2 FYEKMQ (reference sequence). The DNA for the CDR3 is TGTGCCAGCAGCTTTCTTGGAGGGGCTGAAGCTTTCTTT. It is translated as CASSFLGGAEAFF.

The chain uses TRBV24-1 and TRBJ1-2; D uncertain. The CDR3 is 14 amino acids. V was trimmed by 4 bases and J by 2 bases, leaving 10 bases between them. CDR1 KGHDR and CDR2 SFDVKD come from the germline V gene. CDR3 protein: CATSEPGLNYGYTF. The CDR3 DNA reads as TGTGCCACCAGTGAACCAGGACTGAACTATGGCTACACCTTC.

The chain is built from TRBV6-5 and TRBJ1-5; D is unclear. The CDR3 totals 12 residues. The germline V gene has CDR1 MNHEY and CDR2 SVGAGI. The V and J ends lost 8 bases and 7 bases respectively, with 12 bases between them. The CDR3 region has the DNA TGTGCCAGCCAATCTGAGGTGCAGCCCCAGCATTTT. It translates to CASQSEVQPQHF.

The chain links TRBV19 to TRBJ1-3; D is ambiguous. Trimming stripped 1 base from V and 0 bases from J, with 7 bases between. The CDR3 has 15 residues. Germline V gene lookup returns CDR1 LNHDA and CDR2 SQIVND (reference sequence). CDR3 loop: CASSIGANSGNTIYF. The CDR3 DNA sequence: TGTGCCAGTAGTATAGGGGCCAACTCTGGAAACACCATATATTTT.

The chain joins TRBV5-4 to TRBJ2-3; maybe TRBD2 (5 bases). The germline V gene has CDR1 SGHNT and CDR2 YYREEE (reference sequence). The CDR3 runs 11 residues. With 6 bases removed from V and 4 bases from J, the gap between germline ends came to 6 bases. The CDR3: CASTGADTQYF. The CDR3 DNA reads TGTGCCAGCACCGGGGCAGATACGCAGTATTTT.

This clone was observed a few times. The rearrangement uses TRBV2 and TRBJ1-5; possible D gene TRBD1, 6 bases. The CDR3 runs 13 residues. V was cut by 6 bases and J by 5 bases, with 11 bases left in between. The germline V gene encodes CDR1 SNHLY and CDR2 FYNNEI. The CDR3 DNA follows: TGTGCCAGCAGAAGACAGGCCGATCAGCCCCAGCATTTT. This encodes CASRRQADQPQHF.

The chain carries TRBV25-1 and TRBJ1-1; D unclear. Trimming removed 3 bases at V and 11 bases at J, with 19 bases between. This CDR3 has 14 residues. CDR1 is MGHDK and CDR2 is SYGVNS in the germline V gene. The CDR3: CASSEVRVNQEAFF. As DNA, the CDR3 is TGTGCCAGCAGTGAGGTGAGGGTCAACCAAGAGGCTTTCTTT.

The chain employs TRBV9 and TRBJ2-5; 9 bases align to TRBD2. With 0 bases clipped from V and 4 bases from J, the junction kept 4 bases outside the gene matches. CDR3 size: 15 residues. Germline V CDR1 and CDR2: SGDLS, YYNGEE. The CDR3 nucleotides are TGTGCCAGCAGCGTAGGCGGGGGGGCTATAGAGACCCAGTACTTC. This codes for CASSVGGGAIETQYF.

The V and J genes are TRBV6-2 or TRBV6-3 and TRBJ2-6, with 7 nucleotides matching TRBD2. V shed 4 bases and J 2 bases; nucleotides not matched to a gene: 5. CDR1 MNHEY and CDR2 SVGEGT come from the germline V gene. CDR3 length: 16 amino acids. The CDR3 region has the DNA TGTGCCAGCAGTTCTAAGGGAGGGGCTGGGGCCAACGTCCTGACTTTC. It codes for CASSSKGGAGANVLTF.

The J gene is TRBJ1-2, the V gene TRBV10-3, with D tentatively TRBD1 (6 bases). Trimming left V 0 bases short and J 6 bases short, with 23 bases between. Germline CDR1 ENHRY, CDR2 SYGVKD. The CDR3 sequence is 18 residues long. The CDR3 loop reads CAISESIFSGGKRHGYTF. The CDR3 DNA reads TGTGCCATCAGTGAGTCAATTTTCTCGGGGGGCAAAAGGCATGGCTACACCTTC.

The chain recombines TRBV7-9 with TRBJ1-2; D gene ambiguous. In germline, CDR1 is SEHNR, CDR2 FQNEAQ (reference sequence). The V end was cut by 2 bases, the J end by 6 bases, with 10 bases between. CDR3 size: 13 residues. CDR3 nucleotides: TGTGCCAGCAGCTTAATACCTAGTGATGGCTACACCTTC. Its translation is CASSLIPSDGYTF. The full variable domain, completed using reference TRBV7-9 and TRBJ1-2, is DTGVSQNPRHKITKRGQNVTFRCDPISEHNRLYWYRQTLGQGPEFLTYFQNEAQLEKSRLLSDRFSAERPKGSFSTLEIQRTEQGDSAMYLCASSLIPSDGYTFGSGTRLTVV.

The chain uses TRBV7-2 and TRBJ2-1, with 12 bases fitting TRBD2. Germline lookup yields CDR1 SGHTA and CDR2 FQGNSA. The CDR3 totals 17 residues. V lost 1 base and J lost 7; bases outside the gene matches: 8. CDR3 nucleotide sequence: TGTGCCAGCAGCTTAGGACTAGCGGGGGTAGGTGATAATGAGCAGTTCTTC. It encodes CASSLGLAGVGDNEQFF.

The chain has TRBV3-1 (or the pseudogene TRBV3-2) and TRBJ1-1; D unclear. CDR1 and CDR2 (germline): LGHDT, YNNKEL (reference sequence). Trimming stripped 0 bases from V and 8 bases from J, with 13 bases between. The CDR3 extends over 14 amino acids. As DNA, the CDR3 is TGTGCCAGCAGCCAAGAAGGACGGGGTGGGGAAGCTTTCTTT. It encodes CASSQEGRGGEAFF.

Written as DNA, the CDR3 is TGTGCCTGTCCCCGGGACAGGGGTGGAAACACCATATATTTT. Its protein is CACPRDRGGNTIYF. This chain links TRBV30 with TRBJ1-3, with TRBD1 identical over 10 bases. Unmatched junction bases numbered 5, after V lost 6 bases and J lost 3 bases. The CDR3 is 14 residues long. Germline V gene data show CDR1 as GTSNPN and CDR2 as SVGIG (reference sequence).

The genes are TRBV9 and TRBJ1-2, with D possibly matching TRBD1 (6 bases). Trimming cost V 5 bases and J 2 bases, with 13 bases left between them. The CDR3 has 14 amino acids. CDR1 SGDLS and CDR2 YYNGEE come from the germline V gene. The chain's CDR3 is CASSRGQDNYGYTF. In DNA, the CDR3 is TGTGCCAGCAGTAGGGGACAAGACAACTATGGCTACACCTTC.

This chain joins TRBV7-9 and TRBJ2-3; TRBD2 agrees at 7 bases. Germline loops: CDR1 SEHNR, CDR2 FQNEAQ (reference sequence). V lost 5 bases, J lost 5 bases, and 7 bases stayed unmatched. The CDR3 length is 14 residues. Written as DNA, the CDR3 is TGTGCCAGCAGCCCTCGGGAGGATCGAGATACGCAGTATTTT. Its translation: CASSPREDRDTQYF.

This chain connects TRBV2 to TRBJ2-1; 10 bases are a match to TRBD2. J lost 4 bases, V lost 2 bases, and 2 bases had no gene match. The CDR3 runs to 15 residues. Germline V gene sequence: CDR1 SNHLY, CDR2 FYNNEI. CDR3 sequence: CASSELAGAYNEQFF. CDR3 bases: TGTGCCAGCAGTGAACTAGCGGGGGCATACAATGAGCAGTTCTTC.